The sample holds many counts of the clone carrying this T cell receptor beta chain. Its antigen is still unknown. This CDR3 is 13 amino acids long. From germline, CDR1 is WNHNN and CDR2 SYGVQD (reference sequence). V was cut by 7 bases and J by 3 bases, with 13 bases left in between. This sample stems from a study of early T cells in non-severe SARS-CoV-2 infection. At the level of the study: The sequenced material was bulk RNA from unsorted whole blood, and its chains were unpaired.

Individual cDNA molecules received unique molecular identifiers during library preparation. TCRdb itself ran the 5' RACE reads through MiXCR, one entry per CDR3 protein. The sample consists of about 69,000 distinct CDR3 sequences, 10% to 12% of them appearing once. General study findings and limits: Missing private and CD4 specificities, VDJdb matching favored anti-spike CD8 responses.

The sequenced sample was whole blood, obtained at baseline. This sequence originates from an adult who was a healthcare worker with PCR-confirmed SARS-CoV-2 infection or an uninfected control (not recorded which). The chain links TRBV10-1 to TRBJ2-7; D remains unclear. The CDR3 region has the DNA TGCGCCAGCATTATGAGGTTTTACTACGAGCAGTACTTC. It translates to CASIMRFYYEQYF.